Shown below are 27 T cell receptor beta chains from a single sample sequenced in a study of blood T cell repertoires in COVID-19. Method: immunoSEQ multiplex PCR; TCRdb's copy keeps in-frame clones and lacks some. Of some 150,000 clones listed, about 87% are singletons. The sequenced sample consisted of peripheral blood. All receptors derive from a woman aged 55 to 70 who had recovered from COVID-19.

In this sample, this clone turned up once. The V call is TRBV6-5, the J call TRBJ2-2; 7 bases line up with TRBD1. The CDR3 contains 14 residues. J was trimmed by 6 bases and V by 2 bases; bases with no gene match: 3. The V gene's germline CDR1 is MNHEY and CDR2 SVGAGI. CDR3 DNA sequence: TGTGCCAGCAGTTACACCGACAGGGCCGGGGAGCTGTTTTTT. Protein sequence: CASSYTDRAGELFF.

V usage is TRBV5-4 and J usage is TRBJ1-2, with a possible D match to TRBD1 (5 bases). The V gene lost 4 bases and the J gene lost 4 bases, with 14 bases spanning the gap. The CDR3 is 14 amino acids. Germline V gene data show CDR1 as SGHNT and CDR2 as YYREEE (reference sequence). The CDR3 loop is CASSIIQVRYGYTF. As DNA, the CDR3 is TGTGCCAGCAGCATAATACAGGTTCGCTATGGCTACACCTTC.

CDR3 protein: CASAGQGLSYNEQFF. Here the CDR3 DNA reads TGTGCCAGCGCCGGACAGGGGTTGTCCTACAATGAGCAGTTCTTC. The rearrangement links TRBV28 to TRBJ2-1; 9 positions agree with TRBD1. Per germline, CDR1 MDHEN and CDR2 SYDVKM. Losses at the gene ends were 8 bases for V and 1 base for J; bases not matched to a gene: 6. CDR3 size: 15 residues.

V and J are TRBV5-1 and TRBJ1-1; weak D call: TRBD1 (5 bases). CDR3 length: 14 amino acids. Germline assignment: CDR1 SGHRS and CDR2 YFSETQ. V was pared by 0 bases and J by 5 bases, with 11 bases between. The CDR3 DNA reads as TGCGCCAGCAGCTTGGGGGAGGGGAGTACTGAAGCTTTCTTT. Protein sequence: CASSLGEGSTEAFF.

CDR3 loop: CASSQGRQTAQYF. CDR3 coding DNA: TGTGCCAGCAGCCAAGGGAGACAGACGGCGCAGTACTTC. This chain uses TRBV3-1 (or the pseudogene TRBV3-2) with TRBJ2-7; maybe TRBD1 (5 bases). Trimming stripped 1 base from V and 9 bases from J, with 13 bases between. CDR3 length equals 13 residues. Germline CDR1 is LGHDT and CDR2 is YNNKEL (reference sequence).

The chain links TRBV5-4 to TRBJ2-7; TRBD1 might be the D (5 bases). There are 15 residues in the CDR3. Germline V gene sequence: CDR1 SGHNT, CDR2 YYREEE (reference sequence). The germline V and J ends were trimmed by 0 bases and 0 bases, with 10 bases remaining between them. The CDR3 here is CASSLAPGYSYEQYF. In DNA, the CDR3 is TGTGCCAGCAGCTTGGCCCCAGGGTACTCCTACGAGCAGTACTTC.

The gene calls are TRBV3-1 (or the pseudogene TRBV3-2) and TRBJ1-2; maybe TRBD1 (5 bases). CDR3 length: 14 amino acids. The germline gives CDR1 LGHDT, CDR2 YNNKEL (reference sequence). V gave up 4 bases and J gave up 5 bases, with 14 bases separating them. The CDR3 DNA reads TGTGCCAGCAGCCGGGGGGAGGGGAGTTATGGCTACACCTTC. The encoded protein is CASSRGEGSYGYTF.

The chain links TRBV28 to TRBJ2-7, with D possibly matching TRBD1 (6 bases). Germline V CDR1 and CDR2: MDHEN, SYDVKM. Deletions cut 7 bases from V and 0 bases from J, with 16 bases between. This CDR3 has 15 residues. The CDR3 DNA follows: TGTGCCAGCACCAGCCAGCGGACAGCCTCCTACGAGCAGTACTTC. This encodes CASTSQRTASYEQYF.

The chain links TRBV4-2 to TRBJ2-7; 8 bases align to TRBD1. This CDR3 is 21 amino acids long. The V segment lost 4 bases and the J segment 4 bases; nucleotides outside the gene matches: 27. The V gene's germline CDR1 is LGHNA and CDR2 YNFKEQ. The CDR3 region has the DNA TGTGCCAGCAGCCGAGCGGCCGGACAGGGCTCCTCGGCTAAGCCGGTATACGAGCAGTACTTC. Protein product: CASSRAAGQGSSAKPVYEQYF.

This clone was counted once. The V gene is TRBV21-1, the J gene TRBJ2-1; the table assigns TRBD2, which was not confirmed against the DNA. TRBV21-1 is an annotated pseudogene. The CDR3 is 13 amino acids. The CDR3 spells CASSKGGSGEQFF. Here the CDR3 DNA reads TGTGCCAGCAGCAAAGGAGGGTCGGGTGAGCAGTTCTTC.

CDR3 amino acids: CASSEGTGNTEAFF. The CDR3 DNA follows: TGTGCCAGCAGTGAAGGGACAGGGAACACTGAAGCTTTCTTT. V is TRBV2 and J is TRBJ1-1; 7 nucleotides line up with TRBD1. The CDR3 length is 14 residues. From germline, CDR1 is SNHLY and CDR2 FYNNEI. The junction had 0 bases not matched to a gene; V was cut back by 1 base and J by 1 base.

V gene TRBV29-1 combines with J gene TRBJ1-2; 7 bases line up with TRBD1. The CDR3 extends over 15 amino acids. Germline CDR1 SQVTM, CDR2 ANQGSEA. With 4 bases clipped from V and 8 bases from J, the junction kept 16 bases outside the gene matches. The CDR3 DNA sequence: TGCAGCGTTGCCCCTCACTTACGCCAGGGGGAAGGCTACACCTTC. Its protein is CSVAPHLRQGEGYTF.

The chain combines TRBV5-1 with TRBJ1-2; D might be TRBD1 (5 bases). Germline CDR1 SGHRS, CDR2 YFSETQ. Trimming took 4 bases from V and 3 from J, leaving 22 bases between them. The CDR3 contains 17 residues. CDR3 nucleotides: TGCGCCAGCAGCCCCGGCCTTGGGGGGGGACGGGACTATGGCTACACCTTC. Translation: CASSPGLGGGRDYGYTF.

The chain joins TRBV28 to TRBJ1-5, with 8 bases identical to TRBD1. V lost 2 bases, J lost 7 bases, and 13 bases stayed unmatched. The CDR3 consists of 17 residues. Germline CDR1 is MDHEN and CDR2 is SYDVKM. The CDR3, as DNA: TGTGCCAGCAGTTTAGAGGGGCCAGGGGGCCTTTACCAGCCCCAGCATTTT. Protein product: CASSLEGPGGLYQPQHF.

The rearrangement joins TRBV2 to TRBJ1-2; 7 positions match TRBD1. This CDR3 has 12 amino acids. CDR1 and CDR2 from the germline V gene are SNHLY and FYNNEI. J lost 8 bases, V lost 3 bases, and 3 bases had no gene match. For the CDR3, the DNA is TGTGCCAGCAGTGATAGGGGGCAGGGCTACACCTTC. It encodes CASSDRGQGYTF.

The chain combines TRBV6-6 with TRBJ2-3; 9 bases are shared with TRBD2. Trimming took 4 bases from V and 6 from J; bases not matched to a gene: 11. The CDR3 length is 16 residues. Germline-derived CDR1 and CDR2 are MNHNY and SVGAGI (reference sequence). The CDR3 loop reads CASSSGTSLFPDTQYF. The DNA of the CDR3 is TGTGCCAGCAGTTCCGGGACTAGCCTCTTCCCGGATACGCAGTATTTT.

This rearrangement joins TRBV13 to TRBJ2-7, with TRBD1 identical over 9 bases. V was pared by 2 bases and J by 5 bases, with 10 bases of the junction left unmatched. CDR1 PRHDT and CDR2 FYEKMQ come from the germline V gene (reference sequence). This CDR3 has 16 residues. Written as DNA, the CDR3 is TGTGCCAGCAGCTTAAGGTGGGTCGGACAGGGGAACGAGCAGTACTTC. Protein product: CASSLRWVGQGNEQYF.

Here the CDR3 reads CASSGLAGGQETQYF. The CDR3 DNA sequence: TGTGCCAGTAGTGGACTAGCGGGGGGTCAAGAGACCCAGTACTTC. This sequence joins TRBV19 and TRBJ2-5; 14 bases are a match to TRBD2. CDR1 and CDR2 from the germline V gene are LNHDA and SQIVND (reference sequence). The CDR3 length is 15 residues. After removal of 5 bases from V and 2 bases from J, the junction contained 1 base not matched to a gene.

This clone was observed once. The genes are TRBV16 and TRBJ1-5; no clear D gene. The germline V gene has CDR1 KGHSY and CDR2 FQNENV. With 4 bases removed from V and 4 bases from J, the gap between germline ends came to 17 bases. The CDR3 has 16 residues. The DNA of the CDR3 is TGTGCCAGCAGCCGAACATTGAGGGCGCAGAATCAGCCCCAGCATTTT. Translating it yields CASSRTLRAQNQPQHF.

The chain employs TRBV5-1 and TRBJ1-1, with TRBD1 identical over 12 bases. J gave up 7 bases and V 1 base, and 5 bases lay outside the gene matches. The CDR3 is made up of 15 amino acids. CDR1 is SGHRS, CDR2 YFSETQ, per germline. CDR3 bases: TGCGCCAGCAGCTTGAAAGGGACAGGGGGCGTTGAAGCTTTCTTT. It encodes CASSLKGTGGVEAFF.

Turning to this clone: Other DNA variants within this sample encode the same CDR3. V and J are TRBV19 and TRBJ2-5; 7 bases align to TRBD1. This CDR3 spans 14 amino acids. Trimming removed 5 bases from V and 4 bases from J; junction bases left unmatched: 7. CDR1 and CDR2 from the germline V gene are LNHDA and SQIVND (reference sequence). CDR3 residues: CASSPQTGTETQYF. The CDR3 nucleotides read TGTGCCAGTAGTCCACAGACAGGGACAGAGACCCAGTACTTC.

V usage is TRBV19 and J usage is TRBJ2-7, with D possibly being TRBD1 (6 bases). The germline CDR1 and CDR2 sequences are LNHDA and SQIVND (reference sequence). The CDR3 totals 15 residues. V lost 6 bases and J 0 bases, leaving 15 bases between the germline ends. CDR3 DNA sequence: TGTGCCAGTAGCCACCGGGACACTCGCTCCTACGAGCAGTACTTC. As protein: CASSHRDTRSYEQYF.

The chain couples TRBV5-1 to TRBJ2-3; 8 nucleotides line up with TRBD2. V lost 4 bases and J lost 3; bases outside the gene matches: 7. CDR1 SGHRS and CDR2 YFSETQ come from the germline V gene. This CDR3 region has 15 residues. In DNA, the CDR3 is TGCGCCAGCAGCCTCGGGGTAGCGGGAACAGATACGCAGTATTTT. This encodes CASSLGVAGTDTQYF.

The chain uses TRBV21-1 and TRBJ1-4; TRBD1, the table's D call, was not compared with the DNA. TRBV21-1 is termed a pseudogene. The CDR3 runs to 21 residues. For the CDR3, the DNA is TGTGCCAGCAGCAAAAAAATCAAAAAGACAGGGAGTGAGGCAACTAATGAAAAACTGTTTTTT. Protein product: CASSKKIKKTGSEATNEKLFF.

CDR3 nucleotide sequence: TGTGCCATCAGTGGCAGGGGGGACACTGAAGCTTTCTTT. This sequence encodes CAISGRGDTEAFF. V usage is TRBV10-3 and J usage is TRBJ1-1, with 7 bases aligning to TRBD1. This CDR3 has 13 amino acids. V trimming: 4 bases; J trimming: 3 bases; junction bases outside the gene matches: 2. Germline assignment: CDR1 ENHRY and CDR2 SYGVKD.

V usage is TRBV5-1 and J usage is TRBJ2-3; the D is unclear. CDR1 is SGHRS, CDR2 YFSETQ, per germline. V gave up 0 bases and J gave up 4 bases, with 9 bases separating them. The CDR3 covers 14 residues. CDR3 sequence: CASSLGVLPDTQYF. CDR3 nucleotide sequence: TGCGCCAGCAGCTTGGGCGTTCTCCCAGATACGCAGTATTTT. The full variable domain, its missing parts supplied by reference TRBV5-1 and TRBJ2-3, is KAGVTQTPRYLIKTRGQQVTLSCSPISGHRSVSWYQQTPGQGLQFLFEYFSETQRNKGNFPGRFSGRQFSNSRSEMNVSTLELGDSALYLCASSLGVLPDTQYFGPGTRLTVL.

This clone was detected ten times or more. The chain couples TRBV9 to TRBJ2-5, with TRBD2 matching 8 bases. The CDR3 spans 16 residues. V lost 0 bases and J lost 4; bases outside the gene matches: 8. Looked up from germline, CDR1 is SGDLS and CDR2 is YYNGEE. The CDR3 loop is CASSVGTGGRVETQYF. The CDR3 DNA reads TGTGCCAGCAGCGTAGGCACGGGGGGGCGTGTAGAGACCCAGTACTTC.